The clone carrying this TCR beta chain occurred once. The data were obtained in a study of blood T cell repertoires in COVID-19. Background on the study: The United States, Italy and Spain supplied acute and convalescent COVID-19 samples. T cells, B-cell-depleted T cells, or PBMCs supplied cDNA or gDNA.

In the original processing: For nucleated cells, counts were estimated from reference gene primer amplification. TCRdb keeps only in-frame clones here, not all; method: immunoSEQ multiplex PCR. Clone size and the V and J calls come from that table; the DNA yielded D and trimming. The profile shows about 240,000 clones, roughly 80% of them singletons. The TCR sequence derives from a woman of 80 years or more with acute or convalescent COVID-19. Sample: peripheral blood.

The CDR3 reads CASSFPGTGELFF. CDR3 coding DNA: TGTGCCAGCAGTTTTCCGGGCACCGGGGAGCTGTTTTTT. V is TRBV6-6 and J is TRBJ2-2; D remains unclear. Deletions cut 4 bases from V and 4 bases from J, with 7 bases between. CDR3 size: 13 residues. From germline, CDR1 is MNHNY and CDR2 SVGAGI (reference sequence).